This T cell receptor beta chain was sequenced in a study of beta chain features in type 1 diabetes. This clone has a handful of counts. Its antigen is not identified. Findings and limits, study-wide: Significant though moderate, a shortening of TCRB CDR3s appeared in all four CD4+ subsets of Type 1 diabetes patients. Fewer insertions but more deletions were seen at VDJ junctions in type 1 diabetes patients.

Sequenced material consisted of expressed TCRB transcripts (all of the isolated RNA was reverse transcribed). Regulatory, naive and central memory T cell samples averaged about 3.57 million reads. Assay: immunoSEQ multiplex PCR; the TCRdb copy retains only in-frame clones and omits some. Of hundreds of thousands of clones in the sample, around 15% are singletons; the top ten hold just under 0.04%. V lost 1 base and J lost 10, with 13 bases in between. This CDR3 comprises 13 residues. Germline CDR1 reads SEHNR; CDR2 reads FQNEAQ (reference sequence). This rearrangement joins TRBV7-9 to TRBJ1-1, with TRBD1 as a possible D gene (5 bases). The sequence derives from a man between 18 and 35 years old with type 1 diabetes. Sequenced sample: naive CD4+ T cells from blood. For the CDR3, the DNA is TGTGCCAGCAGCTTAGAATACCAGGGTTCAGCTTTCTTT. Translated, it gives CASSLEYQGSAFF.